The present entry profiles one TCR beta chain with its context. This clonotype was counted between two and nine times. The antigen this receptor binds is unknown. The record has no base qualities; no much larger clone is one base away. This specimen belongs to a study of T cells after yellow fever vaccination (dated 2019 in TCRdb). Context from the whole study: The SMART-Seq v4 Ultra Low Input RNA kit was used to prepare libraries from fractions with low cell numbers. To follow T-cell clones before and after primary and booster YFV17D yellow fever vaccination, bulk TCR alpha and beta repertoires were sequenced over time. Two healthy male donors made up the cohort, one aged 18 to 29 years and the other aged 30 to 40 years. Bulk PBMC replicates and cell subsets were isolated from blood drawn at multiple timepoints before and after both primary and secondary immunization. What the study reported, not specific to this receptor: After the booster, most clones that had expanded after primary vaccination were detected again (almost 97% of CD4 and around nine tenths of CD8), suggesting broad maintenance of memory. Only a couple of donors were included in the study, so the extent to which the findings can be generalized is limited. The secondary T-cell response was weaker than the primary response but faster, peaking on day 5 instead of day 15. FACS-sorted repertoires could contain abundant contaminating clonotypes from the bulk population, so computational filtering was required. A small fraction of clonotypes appeared in both the CD4 and CD8 compartments, likely as a result of convergent recombination.

Sequenced on an Illumina NovaSeq 6000. TCR cDNA was synthesized by 5'RACE template switching, through which a universal primer site and unique molecular identifiers were introduced. cDNA synthesis was primed from both the TCR alpha and TCR beta constant segments. Library amplification used two PCR steps, and the second PCR step added sample barcodes and sequencing adapters. Sequencing of libraries was done on Illumina HiSeq 2500 (2x100 bp) or NovaSeq (2x150 bp). Regarding the original processing steps: MIGEC handled demultiplexing of reads and collapsing into UMI consensus sequences, while MiXCR performed V(D)J alignment. Using edgeR on replicate PBMC samples, clonotypes were called vaccine-responding if FDR was below 0.01 and the log2 fold change was above 5 up to day 15. Bulk clonotypes were assigned CD4 or CD8 identity according to which sequenced CD4 or CD8 repertoire held them at higher abundance. TCRdb cleaned the public reads at Q25 with fastp, built clones with MiXCR and kept in-frame beta chains. Records with the same CDR3 protein are collapsed into one entry carrying the most frequent genes and DNA. TCRdb's processing, not the study's, gives the V and J calls here. In all, the sample holds about 300,000 distinct CDR3 sequences, and around 9.3% of those were seen once. The ten largest make up about 3.7% of the sample.

Trimming costs V 2 bases and J 4 bases, and their ends lie 11 bases apart. According to the germline V gene, CDR1 reads SGHTA and CDR2 reads FQGNSA. The CDR3 has 14 amino acids, counting the end cysteine and phenylalanine. The retained sequence is limited to the CDR3, 42 bases, with the frame set at the first base. According to the study, the label for this sample's treatment or condition signals: live attenuated yellow fever vaccine strain. A standard Ficoll-Paque protocol was used to isolate PBMCs from peripheral blood. Dynabeads CD4 and CD8 positive selection kits were used to isolate CD4 and CD8 T-cell fractions. TriZol was used to extract RNA from bulk PBMCs, CD4 and CD8 fractions, and dextramer-positive and dextramer-negative fractions.

The specimen comprised CD4+ T cells sorted from PBMCs, sampled 5 days after the yellow fever booster vaccination. The receptor comes from a young man who received the YFV17D yellow fever vaccine. The chain uses TRBV7-2 and TRBJ1-1, with a tentative D gene TRBD1 over 5 matching bases. The encoded CDR3 is CASSLSGGGTEAFF. The DNA sequence is TGTGCCAGCAGCTTAAGTGGTGGGGGCACTGAAGCTTTCTTT.